The 29 T cell receptor beta chains reported below all come from one sample, sequenced in a study of T cells after posttransplantation cyclophosphamide. Some clones are missing from TCRdb's copy, which holds only in-frame ones; the method was immunoSEQ multiplex PCR. This sample carries more than 35,000 clones and no singletons, and roughly 2.5% goes to the top ten. The sample consisted of PBMCs. These receptors all stem from a man in his forties or fifties in good health, CMV-negative, and a related stem cell transplant donor.

The sample holds many counts of this clone. The chain uses TRBV5-1 and TRBJ1-4; D gene ambiguous. The CDR3 consists of 12 residues. Looked up from germline, CDR1 is SGHRS and CDR2 is YFSETQ. Between the trimmed V and J ends, which lost 7 bases and 6 bases, there was a span of 10 bases. As DNA, the CDR3 is TGCGCCAGCCGCCGGGAGGATGAAAAACTGTTTTTT. It translates to CASRREDEKLFF. Full variable domain (outside the CDR3, taken from reference TRBV5-1 and TRBJ1-4): KAGVTQTPRYLIKTRGQQVTLSCSPISGHRSVSWYQQTPGQGLQFLFEYFSETQRNKGNFPGRFSGRQFSNSRSEMNVSTLELGDSALYLCASRREDEKLFFGSGTQLSVL.

Only a few counts were recorded for this clone. The genes are TRBV7-2 and TRBJ2-3; 8 bases align to TRBD2. V shed 5 bases, J shed 1 base, and the junction held 5 bases outside the gene matches. The CDR3 is 15 amino acids. Germline CDR1 reads SGHTA; CDR2 reads FQGNSA. The CDR3: CASSLTSGRTDTQYF. DNA of the CDR3: TGTGCCAGCAGCCTCACTAGCGGCCGCACAGATACGCAGTATTTT. The full variable domain, rest sourced from reference TRBV7-2 and TRBJ2-3, is GAGVSQSPSNKVTEKGKDVELRCDPISGHTALYWYRQSLGQGLEFLIYFQGNSAPDKSGLPSDRFSAERTGGSVSTLTIQRTQQEDSAVYLCASSLTSGRTDTQYFGPGTRLTVL.

This clone was detected only a few times. The rearrangement joins TRBV7-2 to TRBJ1-2; D remains unclear. The CDR3 extends over 14 amino acids. Trimming removed 7 bases from V and 0 bases from J, with 12 bases in between. In germline, CDR1 is SGHTA, CDR2 FQGNSA. For the CDR3, the DNA is TGTGCCAGCACCTCGACGGGATCTAACTATGGCTACACCTTC. This encodes CASTSTGSNYGYTF.

This clone was seen at least ten times. This chain's CDR3 is CASSETIAGSSYEQYF. The CDR3 nucleotides are TGTGCCAGCAGTGAAACTATAGCGGGTAGCTCCTACGAGCAGTACTTC. The gene calls are TRBV6-1 and TRBJ2-7; 7 nucleotides align to TRBD2. Germline V gene lookup returns CDR1 MNHNS and CDR2 SASEGT. V lost 2 bases to trimming and J lost 0 bases; unmatched junction nucleotides: 7. CDR3 size: 16 residues.

This clone was observed many times. CDR3 nucleotide sequence: TGTGCCAGCAATCAGGACAGAGGGGTCGGCGAGCAGTACTTC. Encoded protein: CASNQDRGVGEQYF. This chain links TRBV6-1 with TRBJ2-7, with D perhaps TRBD1 (6 bases). Germline CDR1 MNHNS, CDR2 SASEGT. Trimming stripped 7 bases from V and 6 bases from J, with 19 bases between. The CDR3 runs to 14 residues.

A few counts support this clone. This chain connects TRBV27 to TRBJ2-7; the D gene is possibly TRBD2 (5 bases). V lost 1 base and J 5 bases, leaving 12 bases between the germline ends. The CDR3 is 14 residues long. In germline, CDR1 is MNHEY, CDR2 SMNVEV (reference sequence). The CDR3 region is CASSLLRGINEQYF. CDR3 DNA: TGTGCCAGCAGTTTATTGAGAGGGATCAACGAGCAGTACTTC.

The table lists this clone with many counts. The J gene is TRBJ1-5, the V gene TRBV6-1, with 8 nucleotides matching TRBD1. V was pared by 0 bases and J by 4 bases, with 11 bases of the junction left unmatched. Per the germline V gene, CDR1 is MNHNS and CDR2 is SASEGT. The CDR3 covers 18 residues. The CDR3 nucleotides read TGTGCCAGCAGTGAAGCGAACCTATGGACAGGGAGGAATCAGCCCCAGCATTTT. Encoded protein: CASSEANLWTGRNQPQHF.

This clone was seen many times. The chain links TRBV19 to TRBJ2-5; possible D gene TRBD2, 5 bases. Germline CDR1 reads LNHDA; CDR2 reads SQIVND (reference sequence). Trimming removed 1 base from V and 0 bases from J, with 15 bases in between. This CDR3 is 17 amino acids long. The CDR3 loop is CASSIAGSGVYQETQYF. CDR3 bases: TGTGCCAGTAGTATAGCGGGGTCAGGTGTCTACCAAGAGACCCAGTACTTC.

The table lists this clone with many counts. This CDR3 is CSALVTGLFTGELFF. The CDR3 DNA reads as TGCAGCGCTCTAGTTACGGGACTCTTCACCGGGGAGCTGTTTTTT. The chain links TRBV29-1 to TRBJ2-2, with a tentative D call TRBD2 (6 bases). The CDR3 loop spans 15 amino acids. Germline V CDR1 and CDR2: SQVTM, ANQGSEA. Trimming cost V 7 bases and J 4 bases, with 19 bases left between them.

This clone was recorded at least ten times. The genes are TRBV11-2 and TRBJ1-3, with D perhaps TRBD1 (6 bases). From germline, CDR1 is SGHAT and CDR2 FQNNGV. V was trimmed by 6 bases and J by 1 base, leaving 13 bases between them. The CDR3 extends over 15 amino acids. The CDR3 protein is CASRPLQGSGNTIYF. In DNA form, the CDR3 reads TGTGCCAGCAGACCTCTACAGGGTTCTGGAAACACCATATATTTT.

In this sample, this clone turned up many times. The chain is built from TRBV25-1 and TRBJ2-2; D unclear. Trimming removed 1 base at V and 3 bases at J, with 6 bases between. The CDR3 runs to 14 residues. CDR1 is MGHDK, CDR2 SYGVNS, per germline. The CDR3 region has the DNA TGTGCCAGCAGTGAATCATCGGACACCGGGGAGCTGTTTTTT. Amino acids: CASSESSDTGELFF.

Many counts were recorded for this clone. This chain joins TRBV19 and TRBJ1-1; TRBD1 matches 9 bases. V shed 4 bases, J shed 5 bases, and the junction held 5 bases outside the gene matches. This CDR3 is 14 amino acids long. CDR1 and CDR2 from the germline V gene are LNHDA and SQIVND (reference sequence). CDR3 residues: CASSRGDRVTEAFF. The CDR3 DNA sequence: TGTGCCAGTAGTAGGGGGGACAGGGTGACTGAAGCTTTCTTT. The variable domain in full, completed from reference TRBV19 and TRBJ1-1, reads DGGITQSPKYLFRKEGQNVTLSCEQNLNHDAMYWYRQDPGQGLRLIYYSQIVNDFQKGDIAEGYSVSREKKESFPLTVTSAQKNPTAFYLCASSRGDRVTEAFFGQGTRLTVV.

The sample holds many counts of this clone. V and J are TRBV14 and TRBJ1-1, with TRBD1 as a possible D gene (5 bases). The V end lost 1 base, the J end lost 1 base, and 13 bases lay between the germline ends. Germline V gives CDR1 SGHDN, CDR2 FVKESK. The CDR3 is made up of 16 amino acids. The CDR3, as DNA: TGTGCCAGCAGCCAAGGGACACAGATTTCGAACACTGAAGCTTTCTTT. It is translated as CASSQGTQISNTEAFF.

This clone was observed at least ten times. This chain uses TRBV6-5 with TRBJ2-7; 7 nucleotides agree with TRBD1. The CDR3 spans 14 residues. Germline CDR1 reads MNHEY; CDR2 reads SVGAGI. V was pared by 5 bases and J by 2 bases, with 6 bases of the junction left unmatched. CDR3 nucleotides: TGTGCCAGCAGTGGGACAGAAAACCCCTACGAGCAGTACTTC. It yields the protein CASSGTENPYEQYF.

This clone was seen a handful of times. The V gene is TRBV13, the J gene TRBJ1-2, with no clear D. Per the germline V gene, CDR1 is PRHDT and CDR2 is FYEKMQ (reference sequence). CDR3 length equals 16 residues. Trimming took off 7 bases at V and 0 bases at J, with 18 bases between the two ends. In DNA, the CDR3 is TGTGCCAGCACCCCAAGAGGCGCACCACCTAACTATGGCTACACCTTC. Its protein is CASTPRGAPPNYGYTF.

This clone was counted many times. V and J are TRBV4-1 and TRBJ1-1, with D maybe TRBD1 (5 bases). The CDR3 is 14 amino acids. Germline CDR1 MGHRA, CDR2 YSYEKL. The V end lost 5 bases, the J end lost 4 bases, and 14 bases lay between the germline ends. The CDR3 sequence: CASSLGAEGTEAFF. CDR3 bases: TGCGCCAGCAGCTTAGGGGCAGAAGGCACTGAAGCTTTCTTT.

This clone was detected ten times or more. The J gene is TRBJ1-5, the V gene TRBV5-1; TRBD1 agrees at 7 bases. Trimming took 0 bases from V and 2 from J; bases not matched to a gene: 2. Germline V CDR1 and CDR2: SGHRS, YFSETQ. The CDR3 runs to 15 residues. This CDR3 is CASSLGQGGNQPQHF. The CDR3 region has the DNA TGCGCCAGCAGCTTGGGACAGGGAGGCAATCAGCCCCAGCATTTT.

In this sample, this clone turned up many times. The chain has TRBV7-9 and TRBJ2-7; 9 bases are a match to TRBD2. From germline, CDR1 is SEHNR and CDR2 FQNEAQ (reference sequence). The CDR3 runs 15 residues. V shed 0 bases and J 6 bases; nucleotides not matched to a gene: 6. The CDR3 region has the DNA TGTGCCAGCAGCTTAGCGCTAGGAGCGGGAGGCGAGCAGTACTTC. Its protein is CASSLALGAGGEQYF.

The rearrangement links TRBV19 to TRBJ2-2, with 9 bases aligning to TRBD2. The junction had 14 bases not matched to a gene; V was cut back by 7 bases and J by 8 bases. This CDR3 is 16 amino acids long. Germline CDR1 LNHDA, CDR2 SQIVND (reference sequence). CDR3: CASTPQAGGASGELFF. The CDR3 DNA reads TGTGCCAGTACCCCCCAGGCGGGAGGGGCGAGTGGGGAGCTGTTTTTT. The complete variable domain, with remaining parts taken from reference TRBV19 and TRBJ2-2, reads DGGITQSPKYLFRKEGQNVTLSCEQNLNHDAMYWYRQDPGQGLRLIYYSQIVNDFQKGDIAEGYSVSREKKESFPLTVTSAQKNPTAFYLCASTPQAGGASGELFFGEGSRLTVL.

The chain couples TRBV6-5 to TRBJ1-6, with D perhaps TRBD1 (6 bases). Germline-derived CDR1 and CDR2 are MNHEY and SVGAGI. The V and J ends lost 5 bases and 8 bases respectively, with 16 bases between them. The CDR3 is 15 residues long. Here the CDR3 DNA reads TGTGCCAGCAGTACCCGGGACAAGGGAGATTCACCCCTCCACTTT. Residues: CASSTRDKGDSPLHF.

This clone was seen repeatedly, ten times or more. V usage is TRBV10-3 and J usage is TRBJ2-1; 10 nucleotides align to TRBD2. CDR1 and CDR2 (germline): ENHRY, SYGVKD. With V trimmed by 5 bases and J by 5 bases, 3 bases remained unmatched. This CDR3 has 14 residues. The DNA of the CDR3 is TGTGCCATCAGTTCTAGCGGGAGAAACAATGAGCAGTTCTTC. Protein product: CAISSSGRNNEQFF.

Ten or more counts support this clone. The rearrangement uses TRBV7-6 and TRBJ2-4; a possible D gene is TRBD1 (8 bases). The V gene lost 8 bases and the J gene lost 7 bases, with 15 bases spanning the gap. Germline V CDR1 and CDR2: SGHVS, FNYEAQ. This CDR3 contains 13 residues. The CDR3 DNA reads TGTGCCAGCCAGACAGGGGAGGGGAACATTCAGTACTTC. It encodes CASQTGEGNIQYF.

Many counts were recorded for this clone. J is TRBJ2-5 and V is TRBV5-6, with D possibly being TRBD2 (6 bases). Germline-derived CDR1 and CDR2 are SGHDT and YYEEEE. The CDR3 runs to 15 residues. V lost 0 bases to trimming and J lost 5 bases, with 14 bases between them. This chain's CDR3 is CASSLAGGSWETQYF. DNA of the CDR3: TGTGCCAGCAGCTTGGCCGGAGGGAGTTGGGAGACCCAGTACTTC.

This clone was counted many times. V and J are TRBV9 and TRBJ2-7, with TRBD2 matching 8 bases. After removal of 7 bases from V and 5 bases from J, the junction contained 14 bases not matched to a gene. CDR1 SGDLS and CDR2 YYNGEE come from the germline V gene. The CDR3 has 15 amino acids. The CDR3 DNA reads TGTGCCAGCTCGGTGGGCGGCGGGAGGCGGAACGAGCAGTACTTC. Residues: CASSVGGGRRNEQYF.

This clone appeared many times. The genes are TRBV4-3 and TRBJ1-2; 9 nucleotides align to TRBD1. J gave up 2 bases and V 5 bases, and 9 bases lay outside the gene matches. The CDR3 has 16 residues. The germline V gene encodes CDR1 LGHNA and CDR2 YSLEER. The CDR3 here is CASSLDRGRANYGYTF. CDR3 coding DNA: TGCGCCAGCAGCTTGGACAGGGGTCGGGCGAACTATGGCTACACCTTC.

Ten or more counts support this clone. This CDR3 reads CTTLGGGGPDTQYF. CDR3 nucleotides: TGCACCACGCTAGGCGGGGGAGGTCCAGATACGCAGTATTTT. The J gene is TRBJ2-3, the V gene TRBV29-1, with 7 bases lining up with TRBD2. The germline V gene has CDR1 SQVTM and CDR2 ANQGSEA. The CDR3 extends over 14 amino acids.

This clone was observed many times. This sequence joins TRBV19 and TRBJ2-7; 8 bases align to TRBD1. Germline CDR1 reads LNHDA; CDR2 reads SQIVND (reference sequence). Trimming at V came to 10 bases and at J to 6 bases, leaving 5 bases not matched to a gene. The CDR3 totals 11 residues. The CDR3 region has the DNA TGTGCCACCAGACAGGGGTTCGAGCAGTACTTC. Its translation is CATRQGFEQYF.

Concerning this clone itself: This may be a read error, as it is one base from a much larger clone. This rearrangement joins TRBV6-6 to TRBJ2-7, with D perhaps matching TRBD1 (5 bases). V dropped 2 bases and J dropped 8 bases, with 13 bases sitting between them. The CDR3 is made up of 13 amino acids. Germline V gene sequence: CDR1 MNHNY, CDR2 SVGAGI (reference sequence). The CDR3 bases are TGTGCCAGCAGTTACCAGGGTTCTAACAAGCAGTACTTC. It translates to CASSYQGSNKQYF.

This clone was counted many times. This chain uses TRBV4-2 with TRBJ1-5, with D unresolved. The V end lost 4 bases, the J end lost 5 bases, and 15 bases lay between the germline ends. CDR3 length equals 15 residues. Germline CDR1 reads LGHNA; CDR2 reads YNFKEQ. CDR3 nucleotide sequence: TGTGCCAGCAGCCCCCTCCAACTACGCGATCAGCCCCAGCATTTT. This gives the protein CASSPLQLRDQPQHF.